The next 16 T cell receptor beta chains were all read from a single sample in a study of immune characterization of retroperitoneal liposarcoma. TCRdb redid the calling of the PCR reads with MiXCR, one entry per CDR3 protein. This sample has around 10,000 distinct CDR3 sequences, with around a quarter found just once. The sequenced material came from tumor tissue. Receptors were obtained from a male donor with retroperitoneal liposarcoma.

V and J are TRBV6-1 and TRBJ2-5; 7 bases line up with TRBD2. The V segment lost 6 bases and the J segment 5 bases; nucleotides outside the gene matches: 3. The CDR3 consists of 12 residues. Germline V gene lookup returns CDR1 MNHNS and CDR2 SASEGT. CDR3 sequence reads: CASSREGETQYF. For the CDR3, the DNA is TGTGCCAGCAGCAGGGAGGGGGAGACCCAGTACTTC.

This clonotype was counted only a few times. The rearrangement links TRBV6-1 to TRBJ2-1; D gene uncertain. This CDR3 has 14 residues. V was clipped by 5 bases and J by 10 bases, with 18 bases between them. Looked up from germline, CDR1 is MNHNS and CDR2 is SASEGT. The CDR3 bases are TGTGCCAGCAGTTCCCATGGAGTCTCCTACGAGCAGTTCTTC. As protein: CASSSHGVSYEQFF.

The chain joins TRBV11-1 to TRBJ1-1; no clear D gene. With 1 base removed from V and 2 bases from J, the gap between germline ends came to 5 bases. Germline CDR1 is SGHAT and CDR2 is FQDESV (reference sequence). The CDR3 extends over 13 amino acids. The CDR3 DNA is TGTGCCAGCAGCTTAGGTCTCAACACTGAAGCTTTCTTT. Translating gives CASSLGLNTEAFF.

This clonotype appeared a few times. CDR3 nucleotide sequence: TGTGCCAGCAGCGCGGCTCTCGGTGGCTACACCTTC. Translating it yields CASSAALGGYTF. The genes are TRBV7-4 and TRBJ1-2; D gene unclear. V lost 5 bases, J lost 7 bases, and 11 bases lay in between. The length of the CDR3 is 12 residues. Germline loops: CDR1 SGHVT, CDR2 SQSDAQ.

The gene calls are TRBV5-6 and TRBJ2-5; 13 bases agree with TRBD2. In germline, CDR1 is SGHDT, CDR2 YYEEEE. Trimming took 2 bases from V and 5 from J; bases not matched to a gene: 6. The CDR3 length is 16 residues. The CDR3 loop is CASSLLAGGPWETQYF. The CDR3 DNA follows: TGTGCCAGCAGCTTACTAGCGGGGGGGCCTTGGGAGACCCAGTACTTC.

This chain joins TRBV6-1 and TRBJ2-1, with a possible D match to TRBD2 (7 bases). Gene TRBJ2-7 matches the end of the DNA better, so the J call may be wrong. This CDR3 spans 17 amino acids. In germline, CDR1 is MNHNS, CDR2 SASEGT. The CDR3 nucleotides are TGTGCCAGCACCGACCTAGGGGGGGGGGCTCGAGGCTACGAGCAGTACTTC. Translation: CASTDLGGGARGYEQYF.

The table lists this clonotype with a count of one. This rearrangement joins TRBV4-1 to TRBJ2-1, with 11 nucleotides matching TRBD2. J lost 4 bases, V lost 0 bases, and 11 bases had no gene match. CDR1 is MGHRA and CDR2 is YSYEKL in the germline V gene. The CDR3 runs 19 residues. CDR3 residues: CASSQDSGSRLAGYNEQFF. CDR3 in DNA: TGCGCCAGCAGCCAAGATAGCGGGTCGAGACTAGCGGGGTACAATGAGCAGTTCTTC.

The V and J genes are TRBV25-1 and TRBJ2-7, with 7 positions matching TRBD2. Losses at the gene ends were 6 bases for V and 2 bases for J; bases not matched to a gene: 7. CDR1 is MGHDK, CDR2 SYGVNS, per germline. The CDR3 sequence is 14 residues long. CDR3 DNA: TGTGCCAGCAGCAAGGCTAGCGGACCCTACGAGCAGTACTTC. This encodes CASSKASGPYEQYF.

J is TRBJ2-6 and V is TRBV6-1; tentatively, D is TRBD2 (5 bases). Looked up from germline, CDR1 is MNHNS and CDR2 is SASEGT. The CDR3 runs to 15 residues. V was clipped by 8 bases and J by 2 bases, with 13 bases between them. CDR3 nucleotide sequence: TGTGCCAGCGTGTGGTTCGGGGCTGGGGCCAACGTCCTGACTTTC. This translates into CASVWFGAGANVLTF.

In its sample, this clonotype was seen a few times. V usage is TRBV12-3 or TRBV12-4 and J usage is TRBJ1-1; D possibly corresponds to TRBD1 (5 bases). V was clipped by 0 bases and J by 1 base, with 6 bases between them. This CDR3 comprises 14 residues. In DNA, the CDR3 is TGTGCCAGCAGTTTAGCGCAGGGGAACACTGAAGCTTTCTTT. Protein: CASSLAQGNTEAFF.

The gene calls are TRBV7-6 and TRBJ2-5; a possible D gene is TRBD2 (5 bases). The CDR3 loop spans 13 amino acids. The V end was cut by 4 bases, the J end by 3 bases, with 9 bases between. Per the germline V gene, CDR1 is SGHVS and CDR2 is FNYEAQ. The DNA for the CDR3 is TGTGCCAGCAGCTCGGACTCGAAAGAGACCCAGTACTTC. This gives the protein CASSSDSKETQYF.

The chain employs TRBV12-5 and TRBJ2-5; D not certain. Germline V CDR1 and CDR2: LGHNT, FRNRAP. Trimming removed 1 base at V and 11 bases at J, with 23 bases between. The CDR3 sequence is 16 residues long. This chain's CDR3 is CASGLGGLSSYNEQYF. CDR3 sequence (DNA): TGTGCTAGTGGTTTGGGGGGTTTGAGCTCCTACAATGAGCAGTACTTC.

This chain uses TRBV27 with TRBJ2-1; D possibly corresponds to TRBD2 (6 bases). The germline V gene has CDR1 MNHEY and CDR2 SMNVEV (reference sequence). Trimming shortened V by 8 bases and J by 10 bases, and 18 bases separated the two germline ends. This CDR3 contains 13 residues. The CDR3 is CASLGTLPYEQFF. The CDR3 DNA reads as TGTGCCAGCCTCGGGACTTTACCCTACGAGCAGTTCTTC.

This rearrangement joins TRBV6-1 to TRBJ2-1; D might be TRBD2 (6 bases). The DNA matches TRBJ2-7 better at its end, which makes the J call doubtful. The CDR3 has 15 residues. Germline values: CDR1 MNHNS, CDR2 SASEGT. The CDR3 nucleotides read TGTGCCAGCAGTGAAGCGGGACTGACGACCTACGAGCAGTACTTC. This translates into CASSEAGLTTYEQYF.

This clonotype was counted at least ten times. J is TRBJ2-1 and V is TRBV6-1; TRBD1 matches at 10 bases. Germline values: CDR1 MNHNS, CDR2 SASEGT. Trimming at V came to 8 bases and at J to 13 bases, leaving 11 bases not matched to a gene. This CDR3 region has 13 residues. This chain's CDR3 is CASGGWDRGTQFF. The DNA of the CDR3 is TGTGCCAGCGGGGGGTGGGACAGGGGTACCCAGTTCTTC.

This clonotype showed up just a few times. The chain uses TRBV11-2 and TRBJ2-4; D is uncertain. Judging by the DNA end, TRBJ2-7 fits better; the J call may be wrong. Germline lookup yields CDR1 SGHAT and CDR2 FQNNGV. The CDR3 is made up of 13 amino acids. As DNA, the CDR3 is TGTGCCAGCAGCTTAGCCTGGTCCTACGAGCAGTACTTC. Residues: CASSLAWSYEQYF.